These 27 T cell receptor beta chains share one sample of origin, sequenced in a study of blood T cell repertoires in COVID-19. Here immunoSEQ multiplex PCR was the method, and the copy in TCRdb shows in-frame clones only, minus some. The sample lists about 150,000 clones; more than 70% were seen once. What was sequenced was peripheral blood. The origin of the receptors is a man aged 55 to 69 with acute or convalescent COVID-19.

The J gene is TRBJ1-1, the V gene TRBV27; tentative D call: TRBD1 (6 bases). Trimming stripped 5 bases from V and 5 bases from J, with 12 bases between. This CDR3 contains 13 residues. Per the germline V gene, CDR1 is MNHEY and CDR2 is SMNVEV (reference sequence). The CDR3 spells CASSTGMGTEAFF. The CDR3 DNA sequence: TGTGCCAGCAGTACAGGGATGGGTACTGAAGCTTTCTTT.

The CDR3 coding sequence is TGCGCCAGCAGCCAAGGACCCCTAGCGGGGGGGCCTCGCGGCACAGATACGCAGTATTTT. This codes for CASSQGPLAGGPRGTDTQYF. The chain recombines TRBV4-1 with TRBJ2-3; 12 bases match TRBD2. The germline CDR1 and CDR2 sequences are MGHRA and YSYEKL. V lost 1 base to trimming and J lost 1 base; unmatched junction nucleotides: 12. There are 20 residues in the CDR3.

The CDR3: CASSPSRQGSEKLFF. As DNA, the CDR3 is TGTGCCAGCTCACCAAGCAGACAGGGGAGTGAAAAACTGTTTTTT. J is TRBJ1-4 and V is TRBV18, with 8 bases identical to TRBD1. Germline trimming cut 2 bases from V and 7 bases from J; bases unmatched to any gene: 6. The CDR3 has 15 residues. Germline V lookup: CDR1 KGHSH, CDR2 LQKENI.

V is TRBV2 and J is TRBJ2-5; weak D call: TRBD2 (6 bases). Germline V gene sequence: CDR1 SNHLY, CDR2 FYNNEI. With 5 bases removed from V and 3 bases from J, the gap between germline ends came to 16 bases. The CDR3 extends over 15 amino acids. For the CDR3, the DNA is TGTGCCAGCAGTTACCCCGGGACTGAAAAAGAGACCCAGTACTTC. Protein: CASSYPGTEKETQYF.

V is TRBV11-2 and J is TRBJ2-1; the D gene is possibly TRBD1 (7 bases). This CDR3 comprises 19 residues. V lost 4 bases and J lost 0, with 22 bases in between. Germline V CDR1 and CDR2: SGHAT, FQNNGV. CDR3 in amino acids: CASSSRYYRGLRSYNEQFF. CDR3 nucleotide sequence: TGTGCCAGCAGCTCCCGCTACTACAGGGGACTCCGCTCCTACAATGAGCAGTTCTTC.

This sequence joins TRBV13 and TRBJ2-7; TRBD1 aligns across 9 bases. Trimming at V came to 4 bases and at J to 5 bases, leaving 15 bases not matched to a gene. This CDR3 region has 17 residues. Germline values: CDR1 PRHDT, CDR2 FYEKMQ (reference sequence). The CDR3 DNA is TGTGCCAGCAGCTCGAGACAGGGGGTGATGGTATTCGACGAGCAGTACTTC. As protein: CASSSRQGVMVFDEQYF.

This clone has a single count. The chain employs TRBV21-1 and TRBJ1-3; the table gives TRBD1 as D, unverified against the DNA. TRBV21-1 is a documented pseudogene. The CDR3 sequence is 14 residues long. The CDR3 sequence: CASSKTGSGNTIYF. DNA for the CDR3: TGTGCCAGCAGCAAAACAGGGTCTGGAAACACCATATATTTT.

J is TRBJ2-3 and V is TRBV15; 7 bases are shared with TRBD1. Trimming removed 1 base from V and 2 bases from J; junction bases left unmatched: 3. This CDR3 is 15 amino acids long. From germline, CDR1 is LNHNV and CDR2 YYDKDF (reference sequence). The CDR3 is CATSRGTGTTDTQYF. CDR3 in DNA: TGTGCCACCAGCAGAGGGACAGGAACCACAGATACGCAGTATTTT.

V is TRBV18 and J is TRBJ1-2; a possible D gene is TRBD1 (5 bases). The CDR3 runs to 14 residues. V dropped 2 bases and J dropped 5 bases, with 12 bases sitting between them. The germline gives CDR1 KGHSH, CDR2 LQKENI. The CDR3 loop is CASSPVGGSYGYTF. The CDR3 coding sequence is TGTGCCAGCTCACCAGTCGGGGGATCGTATGGCTACACCTTC.

The rearrangement uses TRBV15 and TRBJ1-6, with D uncertain. The germline CDR1 and CDR2 sequences are LNHNV and YYDKDF (reference sequence). The V and J ends lost 1 base and 7 bases respectively, with 14 bases between them. This CDR3 contains 16 residues. CDR3 DNA sequence: TGTGCCACCAGCAGAGTTGTTGAGATTCCGAATTCACCCCTCCACTTT. This sequence encodes CATSRVVEIPNSPLHF.

The chain has TRBV2 and TRBJ2-2; TRBD1 is a possible D gene (6 bases). V was clipped by 6 bases and J by 6 bases, with 14 bases between them. The CDR3 consists of 14 residues. Germline CDR1 is SNHLY and CDR2 is FYNNEI. CDR3 sequence (DNA): TGTGCCAGCAGCGCAAAGGGGGTGGCCGGGGAGCTGTTTTTT. Protein sequence: CASSAKGVAGELFF.

CDR3 in DNA: TGTGCCAGCAGCTTCACCTCAGTAAGGGGATTCTATGGCTACACCTTC. It is translated as CASSFTSVRGFYGYTF. This chain connects TRBV7-7 to TRBJ1-2; a weak D match, TRBD1 (5 bases). This CDR3 is built from 16 residues. Looked up from germline, CDR1 is SSHAT and CDR2 is FNYEAQ (reference sequence). V was clipped by 3 bases and J by 4 bases, with 18 bases between them.

The chain joins TRBV7-9 to TRBJ1-4; perhaps TRBD1 as D (6 bases). CDR3 size: 16 residues. Trimming pared 4 bases from V and 8 bases from J, leaving 20 bases between. Germline CDR1 SEHNR, CDR2 FQNEAQ (reference sequence). CDR3 in DNA: TGTGCCAGCAGCTCCCTTGGACAGTCTTTTCAAGAAAAACTGTTTTTT. Its protein is CASSSLGQSFQEKLFF.

CDR3 in DNA: TGTGCCAGCAGTGAAAAACAGCTTTACTATGGCTACACCTTC. Its protein product is CASSEKQLYYGYTF. V is TRBV2 and J is TRBJ1-2; D gene ambiguous. This CDR3 is 14 amino acids long. CDR1 SNHLY and CDR2 FYNNEI come from the germline V gene. V was trimmed by 2 bases and J by 3 bases, leaving 10 bases between them.

This CDR3 reads CASRARTGQETQYF. The CDR3 bases are TGTGCCAGCAGGGCCCGGACAGGGCAAGAGACCCAGTACTTC. This sequence joins TRBV6-5 and TRBJ2-5, with 8 bases identical to TRBD1. This CDR3 is built from 14 residues. Trimming removed 6 bases from V and 2 bases from J; junction bases left unmatched: 5. Germline CDR1 reads MNHEY; CDR2 reads SVGAGI.

On this clone itself: The same CDR3 arises from other DNA sequences in this sample as well. The rearrangement joins TRBV9 to TRBJ1-5; no reliable D call. This CDR3 contains 14 residues. CDR1 is SGDLS and CDR2 is YYNGEE in the germline V gene. Trimming removed 0 bases at V and 1 base at J, with 5 bases between. The CDR3 loop is CASSVGGSNQPQHF. In DNA, the CDR3 is TGTGCCAGCAGCGTAGGCGGGAGCAATCAGCCCCAGCATTTT.

This clone was observed a single time. This chain links TRBV5-1 with TRBJ2-7; 9 positions agree with TRBD1. From germline, CDR1 is SGHRS and CDR2 YFSETQ. The CDR3 sequence is 15 residues long. The ends lost 5 bases at V and 2 bases at J; junction bases unmatched: 8. DNA for the CDR3: TGCGCCAGCAGGGTTAGACAGGGGGATACCTACGAGCAGTACTTC. Encoded protein: CASRVRQGDTYEQYF.

The V call is TRBV5-1, the J call TRBJ2-1; 10 positions agree with TRBD2. This CDR3 has 16 amino acids. Trimming removed 4 bases from V and 0 bases from J; junction bases left unmatched: 4. CDR1 and CDR2 (germline): SGHRS, YFSETQ. The CDR3 here is CASSGERGGSYNEQFF. The CDR3 DNA follows: TGCGCCAGCAGCGGGGAGCGGGGGGGCTCCTACAATGAGCAGTTCTTC.

The table lists this clone with a few counts. V is TRBV19 and J is TRBJ1-1, with TRBD1 identical over 9 bases. CDR1 and CDR2 (germline): LNHDA, SQIVND (reference sequence). With 9 bases clipped from V and 1 base from J, the junction kept 3 bases outside the gene matches. The CDR3 contains 13 residues. CDR3 residues: CASQQGANTEAFF. The CDR3 nucleotides are TGTGCCAGCCAACAGGGGGCGAACACTGAAGCTTTCTTT.

J is TRBJ2-2 and V is TRBV27, with D hard to call. CDR1 is MNHEY and CDR2 is SMNVEV in the germline V gene (reference sequence). V lost 3 bases and J 7 bases, leaving 6 bases between the germline ends. The CDR3 extends over 12 amino acids. The CDR3 DNA reads TGTGCCAGCAGTTTCCCCGGCGGGGAGCTGTTTTTT. It yields the protein CASSFPGGELFF.

The chain carries TRBV12-5 and TRBJ2-7; 7 nucleotides match TRBD1. The CDR3 totals 14 residues. CDR1 and CDR2 (germline): LGHNT, FRNRAP. With V trimmed by 6 bases and J by 5 bases, 10 bases remained unmatched. The CDR3 spells CASGPLTGVNEQYF. DNA of the CDR3: TGTGCTAGTGGCCCATTAACAGGGGTTAACGAGCAGTACTTC.

The chain combines TRBV10-2 with TRBJ2-7; 7 nucleotides match TRBD1. V shed 5 bases and J 3 bases; nucleotides not matched to a gene: 4. The CDR3 sequence is 13 residues long. Germline assignment: CDR1 WSHSY and CDR2 SAAADI. Written as DNA, the CDR3 is TGCGCCAGCAGTAGGGGACAGCACTACGAGCAGTACTTC. Amino acids: CASSRGQHYEQYF.

The chain combines TRBV15 with TRBJ1-4, with a tentative D call TRBD1 (5 bases). Germline assignment: CDR1 LNHNV and CDR2 YYDKDF (reference sequence). V lost 0 bases, J lost 7 bases, and 12 bases lay in between. The CDR3 spans 15 residues. CDR3 sequence: CATSRDYTGSEKLFF. The CDR3 coding sequence is TGTGCCACCAGCAGAGATTACACAGGCTCTGAAAAACTGTTTTTT.

A single count supports this clone. This sequence joins TRBV5-5 and TRBJ1-2, with TRBD1 matching over 7 bases. Trimming took 4 bases from V and 6 from J; bases not matched to a gene: 21. The CDR3 is made up of 18 amino acids. From germline, CDR1 is SGHKS and CDR2 YYEKEE (reference sequence). The CDR3 spells CASSLIFYQGGFSDGYTF. CDR3 DNA: TGTGCCAGCAGCCTAATATTTTACCAGGGGGGATTTTCGGATGGCTACACCTTC.

The chain combines TRBV9 with TRBJ2-3; the match to TRBD2 covers 9 bases. The germline CDR1 and CDR2 sequences are SGDLS and YYNGEE. CDR3 length equals 17 residues. Trimming removed 4 bases from V and 2 bases from J; junction bases left unmatched: 11. CDR3 residues: CASSPDPSGIHTDTQYF. The CDR3 DNA follows: TGTGCCAGCAGCCCAGACCCTAGCGGGATTCACACAGATACGCAGTATTTT. The variable domain in full, with the rest retrieved from reference TRBV9 and TRBJ2-3, is DSGVTQTPKHLITATGQRVTLRCSPRSGDLSVYWYQQSLDQGLQFLIQYYNGEERAKGNILERFSAQQFPDLHSELNLSSLELGDSALYFCASSPDPSGIHTDTQYFGPGTRLTVL.

V and J are TRBV27 and TRBJ2-7; 11 nucleotides line up with TRBD2. This CDR3 has 17 amino acids. V was pared by 3 bases and J by 1 base, with 8 bases of the junction left unmatched. The germline gives CDR1 MNHEY, CDR2 SMNVEV (reference sequence). CDR3 amino acids: CASSFSATSGVSYEQYF. CDR3 sequence (DNA): TGTGCCAGCAGTTTCTCAGCGACTAGCGGGGTATCCTACGAGCAGTACTTC.

As DNA, the CDR3 is TGCGCCAGCAGCCTTCGCCCGGGGGGGACGGAGGGCTACACCTTC. The encoded protein is CASSLRPGGTEGYTF. The chain recombines TRBV4-1 with TRBJ1-2, with a tentative D call TRBD1 (5 bases). This CDR3 contains 15 residues. Germline V gene data show CDR1 as MGHRA and CDR2 as YSYEKL. Trimming stripped 4 bases from V and 8 bases from J, with 20 bases between.